The clone carrying this T cell receptor (beta chain) appeared a few times. No antigen is known for it. Clones were read by immunoSEQ multiplex PCR, and TCRdb kept only the in-frame ones, dropping some. The profile covers some 110,000 clones, with roughly 84% appearing a single time and approximately 9.4% taken by the ten largest. The data stem from a study of T cell responses to AZD1222 COVID-19 vaccine. Study at large: Pooled samples include second doses given at about 4 or 12 weeks.

Study-level findings and limits: Two AZD1222 administrations were followed by greater Spike-specific TCR breadth and depth.

Germline V gene data show CDR1 as SGHTA and CDR2 as FQGNSA. V lost 2 bases, J lost 1 base, and 15 bases lay in between. The CDR3 extends over 16 amino acids. The clonotype comes from an adult in good health. V and J are TRBV7-2 and TRBJ2-7; D may be TRBD1 (5 bases). Sequenced here: peripheral blood, sampled on day 0 of AZD1222 vaccination. The CDR3 is CASSLRQMGQSYEQYF. DNA of the CDR3: TGTGCCAGCAGCTTACGGCAAATGGGGCAGTCCTACGAGCAGTACTTC.